This record covers a single T cell receptor beta chain. The target antigen is unknown. Germline lookup yields CDR1 KGHSH and CDR2 LQKENI. The CDR3 has 13 amino acids. V gave up 6 bases and J gave up 6 bases; unmatched junction bases: 6. The data originate from a study of molecular identifiers for immune sequencing clone quantification. Methods described previously were used for bulk TCR libraries, and listed TCR primers were applied. TCRdb reanalysed the PCR reads using MiXCR and keeps one entry per CDR3 protein. Here the sample spans hundreds of thousands of distinct CDR3 sequences, over 25% being singletons. Study-level findings and limits: In cases of identical TCR molecules sharing a barcode, highly expanded clone sizes could be underestimated.

Sequencing input: naive CD8+ T cells from blood, with Jurkat cell RNA spiked in. Subset: FACS-sorted CD8+CD4-CCR7+CD45RA+ naive T cells. This TCR came from a human donor in good health. Some libraries in this study had Jurkat cell RNA spiked in. The V gene is TRBV18, the J gene TRBJ2-5; TRBD1 matches 8 bases. In nucleotides, the CDR3 is TGTGCCAGCTCGACAGGGGAAAGCAAGACCCAGTACTTC. Protein sequence: CASSTGESKTQYF.